These 21 T cell receptor beta chains came from one sample sequenced in a study of metastatic and nonmetastatic thyroid tumors. Until they underwent thyroid surgery, no patient had received any treatment. TCRdb re-clonotyped the PCR reads through MiXCR. The sample has about 27,000 clones, 16% seen once. The sequencing input was blood. The receptors come from a male donor with papillary thyroid cancer or a benign thyroid nodule (not recorded which). Some clones in this sample may be carry-over from other donors' samples.

This clone was recorded many times. V gene TRBV7-8 combines with J gene TRBJ2-6; TRBD1 is a possible D gene (7 bases). Trimming took off 4 bases at V and 5 bases at J, with 15 bases between the two ends. This CDR3 is 16 amino acids long. Germline V gives CDR1 SGHVS, CDR2 FQNEAQ. The CDR3: CASSSYRGLWANVLTF. Here the CDR3 DNA reads TGTGCCAGCAGCTCCTACAGGGGACTCTGGGCCAACGTCCTGACTTTC.

This clone has at least ten counts. The chain has TRBV27 and TRBJ2-7; D possibly corresponds to TRBD2 (6 bases). This CDR3 comprises 15 residues. Germline CDR1 is MNHEY and CDR2 is SMNVEV (reference sequence). V was trimmed by 7 bases and J by 3 bases, leaving 19 bases between them. DNA for the CDR3: TGTGCCAGCATCCCCGTCGCGGGGCAATTCTACGAGCAGTACTTC. It translates to CASIPVAGQFYEQYF.

Many counts were recorded for this clone. The CDR3 bases are TGTGCCAGCAGCTCCAATAATGAAAAACTGTTTTTT. It encodes CASSSNNEKLFF. The chain couples TRBV11-2 to TRBJ1-4; the D is unclear. This CDR3 contains 12 residues. V was clipped by 4 bases and J by 4 bases, with 4 bases between them. Germline V CDR1 and CDR2: SGHAT, FQNNGV.

This clone was found many times. This chain joins TRBV10-3 and TRBJ2-3, with 8 bases fitting TRBD2. J lost 2 bases, V lost 3 bases, and 19 bases had no gene match. The length of the CDR3 is 20 residues. The V gene's germline CDR1 is ENHRY and CDR2 SYGVKD. The chain's CDR3 is CAISDRVSREGRLSTDTQYF. CDR3 in DNA: TGTGCCATCAGTGATCGTGTTAGTCGGGAGGGCAGATTGTCCACAGATACGCAGTATTTT.

This clone was observed many times. The chain joins TRBV20-1 to TRBJ2-7; TRBD2 agrees at 8 bases. This CDR3 contains 14 residues. Trimming removed 6 bases from V and 2 bases from J; junction bases left unmatched: 9. The germline V gene has CDR1 DFQATT and CDR2 SNEGSKA (reference sequence). CDR3 residues: CSAQKRELPYEQYF. The DNA for the CDR3 is TGCAGTGCCCAAAAGCGGGAGCTTCCCTACGAGCAGTACTTC.

The sample holds many counts of this clone. This sequence joins TRBV28 and TRBJ1-4; 7 bases map to TRBD1. V trimming: 6 bases; J trimming: 8 bases; junction bases outside the gene matches: 3. Germline CDR1 reads MDHEN; CDR2 reads SYDVKM. The CDR3 has 12 residues. CDR3 loop: CASSRQGEKLFF. The CDR3 DNA reads TGTGCCAGCAGCCGACAGGGAGAAAAACTGTTTTTT. The entire variable domain, with the rest obtained from reference TRBV28 and TRBJ1-4, is as follows: DVKVTQSSRYLVKRTGEKVFLECVQDMDHENMFWYRQDPGLGLRLIYFSYDVKMKEKGDIPEGYSVSREKKERFSLILESASTNQTSMYLCASSRQGEKLFFGSGTQLSVL.

This clone was counted many times. The chain recombines TRBV5-1 with TRBJ2-1; TRBD2 agrees at 7 bases. The CDR3 is 15 amino acids. CDR1 SGHRS and CDR2 YFSETQ come from the germline V gene. After removal of 7 bases from V and 2 bases from J, the junction contained 9 bases not matched to a gene. The CDR3 sequence: CASSTSSGAYNEQFF. The CDR3 nucleotides are TGCGCCAGCTCGACATCTAGCGGAGCCTACAATGAGCAGTTCTTC.

This clone was found many times. This chain joins TRBV10-3 and TRBJ1-2; D is ambiguous. The CDR3 is made up of 14 amino acids. V dropped 0 bases and J dropped 4 bases, with 9 bases sitting between them. The germline V gene has CDR1 ENHRY and CDR2 SYGVKD. In DNA form, the CDR3 reads TGTGCCATCAGTGAGTCTACAGAACCCTATGGCTACACCTTC. Its protein product is CAISESTEPYGYTF.

The sample holds a few counts of this clone. The chain combines TRBV7-8 with TRBJ2-1; 7 bases agree with TRBD2. Germline V CDR1 and CDR2: SGHVS, FQNEAQ. The V gene end was trimmed by 4 bases and the J gene end by 0 bases; junction bases not matched to a gene: 3. This CDR3 region has 15 residues. CDR3 bases: TGTGCCAGCAGCTATAGCGGGCCCTCCTACAATGAGCAGTTCTTC. Translated, it gives CASSYSGPSYNEQFF.

This rearrangement joins TRBV4-1 to TRBJ2-7, with TRBD2 matching 9 bases. The CDR3 totals 17 residues. Germline CDR1 reads MGHRA; CDR2 reads YSYEKL. The ends lost 2 bases at V and 4 bases at J; junction bases unmatched: 12. In DNA, the CDR3 is TGCGCCAGCAGCCAAACAGGACTGGCGGGAGGGCCTTACGAGCAGTACTTC. It encodes CASSQTGLAGGPYEQYF.

The chain is built from TRBV30 and TRBJ2-3; a possible D gene is TRBD1 (6 bases). This CDR3 is built from 13 residues. V was shortened by 5 bases and J by 1 base, with 10 bases between the two germline ends. Germline assignment: CDR1 GTSNPN and CDR2 SVGIG (reference sequence). CDR3 DNA: TGTGCCTGGTACAGGGCGGGCACAGATACGCAGTATTTT. It translates to CAWYRAGTDTQYF.

This clone was seen repeatedly, ten times or more. A junction boundary mismatches the germline segment, possibly from a read error. Here the CDR3 reads CASSLVALDTQYF. CDR3 bases: TGTGCTAGCAGCTTAGTGGCCCTAGATACGCAGTATTTT. The rearrangement links TRBV7-7 to TRBJ2-3; D is unclear. The CDR3 covers 13 residues. The germline V gene encodes CDR1 SSHAT and CDR2 FNYEAQ (reference sequence).

The chain recombines TRBV11-2 with TRBJ2-7; TRBD2 agrees at 7 bases. V was clipped by 1 base and J by 0 bases; unmatched bases: 6. The CDR3 has 16 residues. In germline, CDR1 is SGHAT, CDR2 FQNNGV. This chain's CDR3 is CASSLVGGPSSYEQYF. The CDR3 region has the DNA TGTGCCAGCAGCTTAGTGGGAGGGCCCTCCTCCTACGAGCAGTACTTC.

Ten or more counts support this clone. This chain uses TRBV9 with TRBJ1-2, with D unclear. Germline CDR1 and CDR2: SGDLS and YYNGEE. The CDR3 is 15 amino acids. The germline V and J ends were trimmed by 0 bases and 4 bases, with 13 bases remaining between them. The DNA for the CDR3 is TGTGCCAGCAGCGTAGGAGGGAGAGGGCCCTATGGCTACACCTTC. Its translation is CASSVGGRGPYGYTF.

The sample holds many counts of this clone. The CDR3 DNA reads as TGTGCCAGCAGTGACTGGGATGAGACCCAGTACTTC. Translated, it gives CASSDWDETQYF. The V and J genes are TRBV7-2 and TRBJ2-5, with D unclear. V was shortened by 6 bases and J by 5 bases, with 10 bases between the two germline ends. The CDR3 runs to 12 residues. The germline CDR1 and CDR2 sequences are SGHTA and FQGNSA.

This clone was seen repeatedly, ten times or more. V is TRBV19 and J is TRBJ2-3; 9 nucleotides match TRBD2. The CDR3 totals 14 residues. CDR1 is LNHDA and CDR2 is SQIVND in the germline V gene (reference sequence). V trimming: 5 bases; J trimming: 4 bases; junction bases outside the gene matches: 4. CDR3 in amino acids: CASSSSGIPDTQYF. CDR3 bases: TGTGCCAGTAGTTCTAGCGGGATACCAGATACGCAGTATTTT.

This clone was observed many times. The V gene is TRBV11-2, the J gene TRBJ2-1; D gene ambiguous. From germline, CDR1 is SGHAT and CDR2 FQNNGV. This CDR3 has 15 amino acids. The V gene lost 0 bases and the J gene lost 7 bases, with 13 bases spanning the gap. CDR3 protein: CASSLDGAAVNEQFF. The CDR3, as DNA: TGTGCCAGCAGCTTAGACGGTGCTGCTGTTAATGAGCAGTTCTTC.

This clone was picked up many times. The V gene is TRBV4-1, the J gene TRBJ2-3; no reliable D call. V was clipped by 0 bases and J by 3 bases, with 7 bases between them. Germline V lookup: CDR1 MGHRA, CDR2 YSYEKL. The CDR3 is 14 residues long. DNA for the CDR3: TGCGCCAGCAGCCAAGAGGAGTCGACAGATACGCAGTATTTT. This sequence encodes CASSQEESTDTQYF.

This clone occurred many times. This chain links TRBV19 with TRBJ2-3; 10 nucleotides align to TRBD1. J gave up 7 bases and V 5 bases, and 9 bases lay outside the gene matches. CDR1 and CDR2 from the germline V gene are LNHDA and SQIVND (reference sequence). The CDR3 extends over 15 amino acids. The DNA for the CDR3 is TGTGCCAGTAGTGTCGGACAGGGGGTGTTGAATACGCAGTATTTT. As protein: CASSVGQGVLNTQYF.

This clone was seen repeatedly, ten times or more. This chain links TRBV18 with TRBJ2-1; 10 bases agree with TRBD1. Germline-derived CDR1 and CDR2 are KGHSH and LQKENI. The CDR3 runs to 14 residues. J was trimmed by 5 bases and V by 3 bases; bases with no gene match: 1. As DNA, the CDR3 is TGTGCCAGCTCACCCGGGACAGGGGACAATGAGCAGTTCTTC. Its translation: CASSPGTGDNEQFF.

This clone was observed many times. This CDR3 reads CSPSPGGSEQFF. DNA for the CDR3: TGCAGCCCCTCCCCAGGGGGTTCTGAGCAGTTCTTC. V is TRBV20-1 and J is TRBJ2-1, with 7 bases aligning to TRBD1. This CDR3 contains 12 residues. From germline, CDR1 is DFQATT and CDR2 SNEGSKA (reference sequence).